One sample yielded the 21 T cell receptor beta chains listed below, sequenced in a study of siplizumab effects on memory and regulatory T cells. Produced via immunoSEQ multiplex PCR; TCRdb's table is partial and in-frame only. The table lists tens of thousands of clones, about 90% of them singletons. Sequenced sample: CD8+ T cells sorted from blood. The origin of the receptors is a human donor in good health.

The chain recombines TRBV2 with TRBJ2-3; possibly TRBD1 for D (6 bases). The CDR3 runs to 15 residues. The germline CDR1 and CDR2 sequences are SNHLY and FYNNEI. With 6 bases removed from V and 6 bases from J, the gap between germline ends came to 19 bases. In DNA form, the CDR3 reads TGTGCCAGCAGAGCGGACAGCTTTAAAGGGGATACGCAGTATTTT. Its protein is CASRADSFKGDTQYF.

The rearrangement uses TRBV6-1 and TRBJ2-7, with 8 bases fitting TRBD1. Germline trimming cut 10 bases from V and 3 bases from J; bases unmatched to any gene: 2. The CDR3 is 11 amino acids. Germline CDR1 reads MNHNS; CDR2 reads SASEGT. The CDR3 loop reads CAIGTGYEQYF. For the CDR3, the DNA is TGTGCCATAGGGACAGGCTACGAGCAGTACTTC.

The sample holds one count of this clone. The CDR3, as DNA: TGTGCCAGCAGCTTACCAGACAGAGTCACCTACGAGCAGTACTTC. It is translated as CASSLPDRVTYEQYF. The chain employs TRBV7-9 and TRBJ2-7; maybe TRBD1 (5 bases). Trimming took off 2 bases at V and 2 bases at J, with 13 bases between the two ends. CDR3 size: 15 residues. The germline gives CDR1 SEHNR, CDR2 FQNEAQ (reference sequence).

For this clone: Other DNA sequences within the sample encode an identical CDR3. CDR3 sequence reads: CASSYSQGNTGELFF. DNA of the CDR3: TGTGCCAGCAGTTACTCGCAGGGGAACACCGGGGAGCTGTTTTTT. The chain links TRBV6-5 to TRBJ2-2, with a possible D match to TRBD1 (5 bases). With 0 bases removed from V and 1 base from J, the gap between germline ends came to 6 bases. The length of the CDR3 is 15 residues. The germline V gene has CDR1 MNHEY and CDR2 SVGAGI.

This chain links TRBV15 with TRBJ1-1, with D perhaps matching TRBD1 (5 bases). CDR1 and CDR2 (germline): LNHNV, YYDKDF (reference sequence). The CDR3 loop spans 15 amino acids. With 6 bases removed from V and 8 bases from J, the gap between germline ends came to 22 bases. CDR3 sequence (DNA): TGTGCCACCAGTAGTGCGGGGGGAGTGTGGGCCGAAGCTTTCTTT. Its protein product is CATSSAGGVWAEAFF.

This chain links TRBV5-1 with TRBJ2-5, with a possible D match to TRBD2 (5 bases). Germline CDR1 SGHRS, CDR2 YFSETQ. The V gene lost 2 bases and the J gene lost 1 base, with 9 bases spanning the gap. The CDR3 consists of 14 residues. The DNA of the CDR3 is TGCGCCAGCAGCTTAGACGGACTCCAAGAGACCCAGTACTTC. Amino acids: CASSLDGLQETQYF.

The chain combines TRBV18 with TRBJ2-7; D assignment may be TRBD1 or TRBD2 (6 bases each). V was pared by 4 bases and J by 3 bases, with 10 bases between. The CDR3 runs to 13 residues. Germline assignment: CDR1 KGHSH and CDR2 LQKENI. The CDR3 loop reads CASSLGGYYEQYF. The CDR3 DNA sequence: TGTGCCAGCTCACTCGGGGGCTACTACGAGCAGTACTTC.

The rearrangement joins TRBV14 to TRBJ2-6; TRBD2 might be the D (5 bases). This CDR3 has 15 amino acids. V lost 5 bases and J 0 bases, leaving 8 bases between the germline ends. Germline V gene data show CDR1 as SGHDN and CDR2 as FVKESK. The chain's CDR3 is CASSSGLSGANVLTF. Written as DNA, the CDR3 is TGTGCCAGCAGCTCCGGACTCTCTGGGGCCAACGTCCTGACTTTC. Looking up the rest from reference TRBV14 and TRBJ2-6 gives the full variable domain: EAGVTQFPSHSVIEKGQTVTLRCDPISGHDNLYWYRRVMGKEIKFLLHFVKESKQDESGMPNNRFLAERTGGTYSTLKVQPAELEDSGVYFCASSSGLSGANVLTFGAGSRLTVL.

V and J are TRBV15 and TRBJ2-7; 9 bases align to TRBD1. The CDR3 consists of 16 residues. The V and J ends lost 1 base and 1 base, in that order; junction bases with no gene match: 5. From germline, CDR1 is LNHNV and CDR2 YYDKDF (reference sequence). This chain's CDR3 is CATSRGTGGLSYEQYF. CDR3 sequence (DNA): TGTGCCACCAGCAGAGGTACAGGGGGCCTATCCTACGAGCAGTACTTC.

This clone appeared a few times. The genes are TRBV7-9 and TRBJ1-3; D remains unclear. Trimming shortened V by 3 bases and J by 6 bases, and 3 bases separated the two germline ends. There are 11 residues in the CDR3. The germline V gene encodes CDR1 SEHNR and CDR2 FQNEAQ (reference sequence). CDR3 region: CASSLLNTIYF. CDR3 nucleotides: TGTGCCAGCAGCTTGTTAAACACCATATATTTT.

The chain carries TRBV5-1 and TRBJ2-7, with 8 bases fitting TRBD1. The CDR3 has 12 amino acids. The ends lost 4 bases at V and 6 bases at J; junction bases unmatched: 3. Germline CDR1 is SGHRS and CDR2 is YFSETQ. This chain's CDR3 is CASSGGQGEQYF. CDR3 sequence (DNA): TGCGCCAGCAGCGGCGGACAGGGCGAGCAGTACTTC. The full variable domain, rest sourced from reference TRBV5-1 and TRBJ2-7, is KAGVTQTPRYLIKTRGQQVTLSCSPISGHRSVSWYQQTPGQGLQFLFEYFSETQRNKGNFPGRFSGRQFSNSRSEMNVSTLELGDSALYLCASSGGQGEQYFGPGTRLTVT.

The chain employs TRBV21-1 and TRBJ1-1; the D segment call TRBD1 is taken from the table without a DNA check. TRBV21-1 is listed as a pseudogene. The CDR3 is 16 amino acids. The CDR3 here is CASRACIDTIRTEAFF. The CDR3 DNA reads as TGTGCCAGCAGGGCGTGCATAGACACAATTCGCACTGAAGCTTTCTTT.

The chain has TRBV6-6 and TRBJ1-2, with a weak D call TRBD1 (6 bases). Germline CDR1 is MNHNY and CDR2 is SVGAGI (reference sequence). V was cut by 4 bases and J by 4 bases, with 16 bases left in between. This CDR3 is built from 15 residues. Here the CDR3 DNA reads TGTGCCAGCAGTTGGGGACCTGACAGGATCTATGGCTACACCTTC. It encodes CASSWGPDRIYGYTF.

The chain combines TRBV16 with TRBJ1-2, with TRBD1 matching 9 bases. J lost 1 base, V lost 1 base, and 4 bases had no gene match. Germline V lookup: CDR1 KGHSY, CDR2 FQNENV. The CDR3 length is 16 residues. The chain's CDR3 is CASSQWTGEINYGYTF. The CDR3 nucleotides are TGTGCCAGCAGCCAATGGACAGGGGAAATTAACTATGGCTACACCTTC.

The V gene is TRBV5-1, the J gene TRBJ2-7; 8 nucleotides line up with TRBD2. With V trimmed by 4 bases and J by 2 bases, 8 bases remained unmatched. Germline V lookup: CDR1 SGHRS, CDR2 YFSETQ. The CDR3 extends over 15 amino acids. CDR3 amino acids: CASSQPGTRPYEQYF. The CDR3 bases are TGCGCCAGCAGCCAACCCGGGACTAGACCCTACGAGCAGTACTTC.

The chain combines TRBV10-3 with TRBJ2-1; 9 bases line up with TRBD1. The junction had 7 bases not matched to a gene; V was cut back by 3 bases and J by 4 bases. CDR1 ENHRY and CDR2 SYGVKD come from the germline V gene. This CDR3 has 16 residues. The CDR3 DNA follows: TGTGCCATCAGTGACCCCGGGACAGGGTTTTACAATGAGCAGTTCTTC. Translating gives CAISDPGTGFYNEQFF.

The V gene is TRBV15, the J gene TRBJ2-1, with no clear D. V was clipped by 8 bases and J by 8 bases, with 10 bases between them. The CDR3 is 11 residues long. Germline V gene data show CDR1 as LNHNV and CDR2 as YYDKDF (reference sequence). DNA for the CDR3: TGTGCCACCTCCGAATTCCATGAGCAGTTCTTC. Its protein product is CATSEFHEQFF.

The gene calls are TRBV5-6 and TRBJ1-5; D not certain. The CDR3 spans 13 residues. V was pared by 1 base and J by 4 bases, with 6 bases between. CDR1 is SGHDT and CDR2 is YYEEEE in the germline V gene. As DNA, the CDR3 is TGTGCCAGCAGCTTGTCCGGAAATCAGCCCCAGCATTTT. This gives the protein CASSLSGNQPQHF.

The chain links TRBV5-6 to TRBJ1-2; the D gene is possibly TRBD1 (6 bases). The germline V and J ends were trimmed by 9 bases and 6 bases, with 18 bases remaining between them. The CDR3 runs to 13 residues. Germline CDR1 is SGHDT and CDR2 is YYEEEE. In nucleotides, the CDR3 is TGTGCCACGGGTGCGGACAGAGCCAATGGCTACACCTTC. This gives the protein CATGADRANGYTF.

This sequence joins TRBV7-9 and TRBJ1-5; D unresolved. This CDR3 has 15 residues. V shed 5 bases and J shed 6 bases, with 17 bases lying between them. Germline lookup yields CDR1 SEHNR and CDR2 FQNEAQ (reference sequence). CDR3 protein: CASSPRGGGSQPQHF. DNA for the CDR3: TGTGCCAGCAGCCCCCGGGGAGGCGGTAGTCAGCCCCAGCATTTT.

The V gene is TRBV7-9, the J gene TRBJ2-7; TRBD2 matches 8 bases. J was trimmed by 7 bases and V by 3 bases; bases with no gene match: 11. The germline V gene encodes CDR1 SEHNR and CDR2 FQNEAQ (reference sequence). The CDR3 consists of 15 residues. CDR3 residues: CASSFSGGDTLEQYF. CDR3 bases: TGTGCCAGCAGCTTCTCCGGGGGGGACACCCTAGAGCAGTACTTC.